The 18 T cell receptor beta chains below all came from one sample that was sequenced in a study of blood T cell repertoires in COVID-19. Method: immunoSEQ multiplex PCR; TCRdb's copy keeps in-frame clones and lacks some. Of a few hundred thousand clones in the sample, roughly 84% were seen once. Sequencing input: peripheral blood. Source of these receptors: a woman aged 55-70 years with acute or convalescent COVID-19.

The chain is built from TRBV19 and TRBJ1-1; 7 positions agree with TRBD1. Unmatched junction bases numbered 5, after V lost 4 bases and J lost 0 bases. The CDR3 sequence is 15 residues long. From germline, CDR1 is LNHDA and CDR2 SQIVND (reference sequence). CDR3 nucleotide sequence: TGTGCCAGTAGTACAGGGGGATTTATGAACACTGAAGCTTTCTTT. Protein product: CASSTGGFMNTEAFF.

The chain employs TRBV7-8 and TRBJ2-2, with 9 bases matching TRBD1. This CDR3 is built from 15 residues. V lost 5 bases to trimming and J lost 7 bases; unmatched junction nucleotides: 8. CDR1 SGHVS and CDR2 FQNEAQ come from the germline V gene. The CDR3 here is CASSKDRGEHGELFF. As DNA, the CDR3 is TGTGCCAGCAGCAAGGACAGGGGAGAACACGGGGAGCTGTTTTTT.

The V gene is TRBV7-9, the J gene TRBJ1-2, with D tentatively TRBD1 (5 bases). Germline assignment: CDR1 SEHNR and CDR2 FQNEAQ (reference sequence). The CDR3 loop spans 12 amino acids. V gave up 5 bases and J gave up 8 bases, with 12 bases separating them. As DNA, the CDR3 is TGTGCCAGCAGCCAAGGGGCGGAAGGCTACACCTTC. This translates into CASSQGAEGYTF.

Only one count was recorded for this clone. This chain uses TRBV3-1 (or the pseudogene TRBV3-2) with TRBJ2-5; TRBD1 might be the D (6 bases). CDR1 is LGHDT, CDR2 YNNKEL, per germline (reference sequence). The length of the CDR3 is 16 residues. Trimming left V 6 bases short and J 4 bases short, with 21 bases between. The chain's CDR3 is CASSHTGIGPRETQYF. CDR3 sequence (DNA): TGTGCCAGCAGTCATACAGGGATAGGGCCTCGAGAGACCCAGTACTTC.

The chain couples TRBV28 to TRBJ2-4; 7 nucleotides line up with TRBD1. The CDR3 loop spans 15 amino acids. Trimming took 5 bases from V and 0 from J; bases not matched to a gene: 4. Germline CDR1 reads MDHEN; CDR2 reads SYDVKM. For the CDR3, the DNA is TGTGCCAGCAGTACAGGGGATGGAGCCAAAAACATTCAGTACTTC. Protein: CASSTGDGAKNIQYF.

The chain carries TRBV29-1 and TRBJ1-1; possible D gene TRBD1, 6 bases. The V gene lost 3 bases and the J gene lost 3 bases, with 17 bases spanning the gap. Germline V lookup: CDR1 SQVTM, CDR2 ANQGSEA. The CDR3 is 15 amino acids. CDR3 in DNA: TGCAGCGTTGAGGGGCGGGGGGCGCAGGACACTGAAGCTTTCTTT. Amino acid sequence: CSVEGRGAQDTEAFF.

V gene TRBV11-1 combines with J gene TRBJ2-2, with 8 bases identical to TRBD1. V trimming: 5 bases; J trimming: 6 bases; junction bases outside the gene matches: 2. This CDR3 has 13 residues. Germline V gene sequence: CDR1 SGHAT, CDR2 FQDESV (reference sequence). CDR3 sequence (DNA): TGTGCCAGCAGCCCCAGGGGGCCCGGGGAGCTGTTTTTT. This encodes CASSPRGPGELFF.

The CDR3 region has the DNA TGTGCCAGCAGTGGCCAAGGGGTTAACTATGGCTACACCTTC. Translating it yields CASSGQGVNYGYTF. The chain links TRBV25-1 to TRBJ1-2, with D tentatively TRBD1 (5 bases). The CDR3 is 14 amino acids. Trimming took off 4 bases at V and 1 base at J, with 10 bases between the two ends. The germline CDR1 and CDR2 sequences are MGHDK and SYGVNS.

This clone has only one observation. V usage is TRBV10-3 and J usage is TRBJ1-3; 11 bases match TRBD1. This CDR3 spans 16 amino acids. V was clipped by 3 bases and J by 5 bases; unmatched bases: 6. Germline V gives CDR1 ENHRY, CDR2 SYGVKD. CDR3 DNA sequence: TGTGCCATCAGTGAAGGGGGACAGGGGGTTCGAAACACCATATATTTT. Translation: CAISEGGQGVRNTIYF.

This sequence joins TRBV20-1 and TRBJ2-7; weak D call: TRBD1 (6 bases). Deletions cut 3 bases from V and 9 bases from J, with 9 bases between. Germline CDR1 DFQATT, CDR2 SNEGSKA (reference sequence). This CDR3 has 10 amino acids. CDR3 coding DNA: TGCAGTGCTAGGGGACACACGCAGTACTTC. Translated, it gives CSARGHTQYF.

V is TRBV4-3 and J is TRBJ2-4; 7 bases align to TRBD1. The CDR3 loop spans 21 amino acids. V lost 0 bases and J lost 3; bases outside the gene matches: 20. CDR1 LGHNA and CDR2 YSLEER come from the germline V gene. CDR3 sequence: CASSQDLPGQHSPLSKNIQYF. The CDR3 DNA follows: TGCGCCAGCAGCCAAGATTTGCCGGGACAGCACTCTCCTTTGAGCAAAAACATTCAGTACTTC.

The chain has TRBV11-2 and TRBJ1-6; D remains ambiguous. This CDR3 contains 15 residues. The V gene lost 4 bases and the J gene lost 3 bases, with 10 bases spanning the gap. Germline V gene lookup returns CDR1 SGHAT and CDR2 FQNNGV. In nucleotides, the CDR3 is TGTGCCAGCAGCTATGGCCCACACTATAATTCACCCCTCCACTTT. This encodes CASSYGPHYNSPLHF.

The chain carries TRBV6-5 and TRBJ1-2, with unresolved D. Trimming took off 7 bases at V and 5 bases at J, with 11 bases between the two ends. The CDR3 runs to 12 residues. Germline assignment: CDR1 MNHEY and CDR2 SVGAGI. This chain's CDR3 is CASKDHRYGYTF. As DNA, the CDR3 is TGTGCCAGCAAAGACCACAGATATGGCTACACCTTC.

This chain joins TRBV28 and TRBJ2-3; perhaps TRBD2 as D (5 bases). Trimming shortened V by 5 bases and J by 6 bases, and 15 bases separated the two germline ends. Germline values: CDR1 MDHEN, CDR2 SYDVKM. CDR3 size: 14 residues. The CDR3 DNA is TGTGCCAGCAGTCCGTCGGACTTAATGGATACGCAGTATTTT. Translating it yields CASSPSDLMDTQYF.

The J gene is TRBJ1-1, the V gene TRBV20-1; D is perhaps TRBD1 (5 bases). Germline loops: CDR1 DFQATT, CDR2 SNEGSKA (reference sequence). V lost 3 bases, J lost 8 bases, and 13 bases lay in between. The CDR3 is made up of 12 amino acids. The CDR3 sequence is CSASRRGEEAFF. CDR3 nucleotide sequence: TGCAGTGCTAGTCGACGGGGGGAGGAAGCTTTCTTT.

The CDR3 DNA is TGTGCCAGCAGCGGCAGGGGAATGAACACTGAAGCTTTCTTT. Encoded protein: CASSGRGMNTEAFF. This chain connects TRBV28 to TRBJ1-1; tentatively, D is TRBD1 (6 bases). Trimming took off 6 bases at V and 0 bases at J, with 11 bases between the two ends. The CDR3 runs to 14 residues. CDR1 and CDR2 (germline): MDHEN, SYDVKM.

This sequence joins TRBV6-5 and TRBJ2-1; D is unclear. CDR3 length: 15 amino acids. The V gene lost 6 bases and the J gene lost 9 bases, with 21 bases spanning the gap. Germline CDR1 reads MNHEY; CDR2 reads SVGAGI. The CDR3 is CASRHYPPDSSEQFF. The CDR3 coding sequence is TGTGCCAGCAGACATTACCCCCCCGACTCTAGTGAGCAGTTCTTC.

The V call is TRBV28, the J call TRBJ1-1, with 7 bases fitting TRBD1. The CDR3 has 14 amino acids. From germline, CDR1 is MDHEN and CDR2 SYDVKM. Trimming removed 8 bases from V and 0 bases from J; junction bases left unmatched: 6. CDR3 sequence (DNA): TGTGCCAGCTCATCAGGGGGATTGAACACTGAAGCTTTCTTT. Translated, it gives CASSSGGLNTEAFF.